This TCR beta chain was profiled in a study of blood T cell repertoires in COVID-19 (dated by TCRdb to the early 2020s). At the level of the whole study: Samples from collaborators originated in the United States, Italy and Spain and spanned both the acute and convalescent phases of COVID-19. The material from the prospective study consisted of cDNA or gDNA derived from T cells, B-cell-depleted T cells, or PBMCs. Deeply sampled blood TCRbeta repertoires from subjects exposed to, actively infected with, or recovered from COVID-19 were included in the dataset. A freely available public database, intended as a resource for researchers studying the immune response to SARS-CoV-2, is where the repertoires were released. The samples were drawn from two sources: the first 160 participants of the ongoing ImmuneRACE study, and about 1,300 subjects contributed by 6 global collaborators. Nearly every sample came with metadata listing a de-identified subject ID, COVID-19 status, age in years and sex. Where available, HLA class I and class II types were obtained from metadata supplied by the sample provider rather than from assay-based typing.

The immunoSEQ Assay, a bias-controlled multiplex PCR, was used to amplify TCRbeta CDR3 regions from genomic DNA. In the original analysis: Within the assay, amplification of reference gene primers was used to estimate how many nucleated cells each sample contained. Sequence reads were collapsed and filtered to measure the absolute abundance of every unique TCRbeta CDR3 rearrangement. For each sample, productive Simpson clonality was calculated as the square root of Simpson's diversity index across productive rearrangements. The source is immuneACCESS, and TCRdb retained only in-frame sequences with V and J called. Part of the clones is not carried over; for the studies checked, unresolved V genes explain less than half of this, and the remainder is unexplained. That table supplies the V and J calls and clone size; D and trimming were determined from the DNA. A total of about 210,000 clones appear in this sample, over 75% of them only once. The leading ten clones occupy 2.4% of the sample.

Details on this clone: Its binding antigen is unknown. No much larger clonotype is one base removed from it; base qualities were not supplied.

Study-level results and caveats: How much clinical and demographic metadata was included differed by source and by participant, and the metadata was provided uncurated.

CDR1 and CDR2, per the germline V gene (reference sequence), are SGHNT and YYREEE. The CDR3 runs 12 amino acids, cysteine and phenylalanine included. CDR3 DNA only is kept here, 36 bases in frame from base 1. V loses 2 bases, J loses 7 bases, and the germline ends lie 7 bases apart. In Seattle, one collaborating source enrolled patients while the infection was active and tracked those patients longitudinally over the course of disease. The collaborating institutions used their own protocols to collect whole blood in K2EDTA tubes. Collaborator samples were shipped for TCRbeta analysis as frozen whole blood, isolated PBMCs, or DNA extracted from either sample type.

Rearrangement joined TRBV5-4 to TRBJ2-1, with the D segment identity uncertain. The receptor comes from a woman in her 70s with COVID-19, enrolled during active disease. Sequenced sample: peripheral blood. The DNA sequence reads TGTGCCAGCAGCTTTTCTCAGAATGAGCAGTTCTTC. Its protein product is CASSFSQNEQFF.